One TCR beta chain is described in this entry. Its antigen is as yet unknown. From germline, CDR1 is MDHEN and CDR2 SYDVKM. CDR3 size: 15 residues. V dropped 4 bases and J dropped 3; count of bases not matched to a gene: 9. PCR was performed using 60 Vbeta and 13 Jbeta primers. The data were produced by immunoSEQ multiplex PCR, yet TCRdb's version contains in-frame clones alone and is incomplete. The table lists 120,000 to 150,000 clones, 76% of them singletons, with roughly 1.9% in the top ten. This entry is derived from a study of cytomegalovirus exposure and HLA in healthy donors. Overall study results and limits: In vitro experiments confirmed that a few CMV-associated chains were specific for CMV antigens. Accurate prediction of most subjects' HLA-A and HLA-B alleles from TCR beta sequences was reported.

This sequence was found in a man in his forties in good health and CMV-seronegative. This sequence joins TRBV28 and TRBJ2-7; TRBD1 matches 7 bases. The sequencing input was PBMCs. The CDR3 spells CASSSGPGQNYEQYF. The CDR3, as DNA: TGTGCCAGCAGTTCCGGACCGGGACAGAACTACGAGCAGTACTTC.